The present TCR beta chain was sequenced within a study of cytomegalovirus exposure and HLA in healthy donors (dated by TCRdb to the late 2010s). Background on the whole study: An earlier analysis of approximately 590 of the donors reported approximately 290 Gb of sequence data and 117 million unique TCR beta sequences from about 179 million T cells. An early release covering more than 500 HLA-typed donors comprised approximately 290 gigabases of sequencing data and around 86 million unique TCR sequences. Of the 398 genotyped donors, 65% to 90% fell in the genetic ancestry cluster associated with self-reported Caucasian donors. The study aimed to test whether cataloging public T cell receptors could reveal signatures of past pathogen exposure. The study used immunosequencing to profile the T cell repertoires of 670 or so subjects and linked those repertoires to cytomegalovirus serostatus. In addition to the first cohort of 666 subjects, a separate validation cohort of about 120 different subjects was used. The study combined high-throughput TCR immunosequencing, statistical association of individual TCRs with disease status, and machine learning to predict cytomegalovirus infection status. To study patterns of TCR occurrence, a later analysis re-analyzed previously published TCR beta repertoires from around 670 donors and added high-resolution HLA genotyping. Rather than drawing on any new phenotypic data, the later analysis identified candidate immune exposures from TCR beta sequences and the way those sequences occurred across donors. An earlier analysis of 587 of the donors used high-throughput TCR beta sequencing to judge whether each TCR beta V gene segment behaved as functional or pseudogenic. Donor age, sex, ethnicity and CMV serostatus were compiled together with the repertoire data. A later genetic analysis took genome-wide SNP genotypes for about 55% of the roughly 670 donors and used that subset as a discovery cohort. Every repertoire in the discovery cohort had been generated on one and the same sequencing platform. Class I and class II HLA loci were covered by the typing at four-digit resolution. Typing coverage varied by locus: roughly 620-630 donors for A, B, C, DRB1 and DQB1; roughly 520 for DQA1; over 600 for DPA1; approximately 450 for DPB1. A handful of DR-DQ haplotypes were handled as single units for association and clustering because linkage in the cohort was strong. Among about 390 genotyped donors of the cohort, an average of around 240,000 unique TCR beta nucleotide sequences were sequenced per donor, around a sixth of them non-productive. Overall study outcomes, separate from this receptor: When HLA alleles, especially DR and DQ, strongly co-occurred, TCR associations were difficult to assign to individual alleles. Presence/absence analyses assumed roughly uniform sequencing depth across donors, an assumption that may not hold. The study gave a list of under 200 TCR beta chains associated with cytomegalovirus. Several of the top co-occurrence clusters appeared to be linked to parvovirus B19, influenza, CMV and Epstein-Barr virus, according to a later analysis. In an earlier analysis of several hundred of the donors, most TCR beta V segments were observed in productive rearrangements about 87% or about 30% of the time, broadly matching IMGT annotations. Because counts were too low, 15 to 20 rarely observed V segments, including chromosome 9 orphons, were left out of the earlier analysis of 500 to 650 of the donors. In a later analysis, the rate of TCR association differed among HLA loci, with DRB1 alleles having the most associated TCRs and HLA-C alleles having the fewest. A later analysis associated roughly 17,000 TCR beta sequences with specific HLA alleles at a false discovery rate of 0.05. According to a later analysis, most CMV-associated TCR beta chains appeared to be HLA-restricted, and the HLA associations seemed to be driven largely by CMV exposure. Cytomegalovirus status was reported to be diagnosed by the classifier with high specificity and sensitivity in both the original and validation cohorts. Because some donors lacked HLA typing at each locus, the association tests relied only on the typed subset. A further reported finding was that TCR beta sequences accurately predicted the HLA-A and HLA-B alleles for most subjects in the first cohort. Linkage disequilibrium might explain the correlated functional status among segregating V segments, but an unknown experimental factor could not be ruled out. Compared with equally common non-associated chains, HLA-associated TCR beta chains in a later analysis were more clonally expanded and had lower generation probabilities. CMV serostatus was the only immune exposure information available for the cohort. It was suggested by the authors that the approach could potentially be generalized to other disease states and immunological phenotypes. Compared with the approximately 600-donor mean, donors in an Asian-associated ancestry cluster had fewer N-insertions in productive TCRs, according to a later genetic analysis. The cohort was sequenced for TCR beta chains only, and without alpha or paired-chain data the features that could be detected were limited. Most TCR sequences were seen in very few donors, while some public TCRs were found in many individuals. A group of highly shared sequence variants was considered likely to be a technical artifact of the sequencing pipeline. A few of the identified cytomegalovirus-associated TCR beta chains were confirmed in vitro to be specific for cytomegalovirus antigens. The 87-base-pair reads could not distinguish some IMGT-functional V segments, including TRBV6-2 and TRBV6-3, so those segments were excluded. V-gene and J-gene trimming of TCR beta chains was associated with a missense DCLRE1C variant in a later genetic analysis, and the association was replicated in an independent cohort.

Comment on this clone: The antigen this receptor binds is unknown. No base quality information exists; no much larger clone differs at one position.

For CDR1 and CDR2, the germline V gene lists MDHEN and SYDVKM. The V end gives up 6 bases and the J end 3 bases, leaving 12 bases in the junction not matched to a gene. The CDR3 runs 17 amino acids, cysteine and phenylalanine included. Only CDR3 DNA remains: 51 bases, in frame from the first base. Library preparation used the immunoSEQ multiplex PCR assay. For the multiplex PCR, a mixture combining 60 forward primers for TCR Vbeta segments and 13 reverse primers for TCR Jbeta segments was used. The CDR3 region of rearranged TCR beta genes was amplified from genomic DNA by a multiplex PCR assay. On the Illumina HiSeq System, the amplified TCR beta libraries were sequenced as 87-base-pair reads. The source study handled its data this way. A later analysis counted 65 million to 90 million unique TCR beta chains across the roughly 700 repertoires, and roughly 11 million of these chains were shared by at least two donors. A nearest-neighbor algorithm error-corrected the raw reads and collapsed the reads into unique sequences, merging closely related sequences to remove PCR and sequencing errors. To assign V, D and J gene segments, CDR3 sequences were aligned to IMGT reference sequences. Each retained sequence needed at least a six-nucleotide match to both a V gene segment and a J gene segment. A rearrangement was called productive if the CDR3 had no stop codons and remained in frame with V and J, and every other rearrangement was called non-productive. CDR3 was defined by IMGT convention, running from the second conserved V-encoded cysteine to the conserved J-encoded phenylalanine. The earlier analysis of approximately 590 of the donors excluded any sequence lacking an unambiguous match to a single V gene segment. In an earlier analysis of 587 of the donors, a V segment was called functional when productive rearrangements were above 56.7%, and segregating when the standard deviation between donors exceeded 5%. A statistical classification framework was developed to diagnose cytomegalovirus status using the catalog of TCR beta chain sequences. In a later analysis, V and J genes were assigned by comparing TCR nucleotide sequences against IMGT/GENE-DB human TR gene sequences. A later analysis assigned CDR3 sequences and most-parsimonious VDJ recombination scenarios with the TCRdist pipeline. A later analysis defined each TCR beta chain by its CDR3 amino acid sequence plus V-gene family, and excluded reads lacking a unique V-gene family. As a way to deal with suspected cross-contamination and a sequencing artifact, a later analysis dropped 592 nucleotide sequences that were highly shared and had low generation probability. A later analysis calculated a clonal expansion index for each public chain from normalized within-repertoire ranks of inferred template counts. In a later analysis, generation probabilities were computed using a VDJ recombination model fitted to out-of-frame rearrangements, and the results were checked against IGoR. A later analysis scored TCR-TCR, TCR-HLA and TCR-CMV co-occurrence with hypergeometric tests, applying a repertoire-size bias correction to TCR pairs. A later analysis estimated false discovery rates by permuting HLA or CMV assignments 20 times. In a later analysis, co-occurring TCRs were grouped using DBSCAN, with TCRdist sequence similarity added in when clustering inside HLA-allele-positive subsets. For co-occurrence clustering, repertoires with fewer than 30,000 or more than 120,000 public chains were excluded, along with a handful of repertoires with anomalous nucleotide sharing. The source is immuneACCESS, and TCRdb retained only in-frame sequences with V and J called. Part of the clones is not carried over; for the studies checked, unresolved V genes explain less than half of this, and the remainder is unexplained. V, J and clone size derive from that table, while D and trimming were established from the DNA sequence. For this sample the table gives 110,000 to 150,000 clones, of which 70% to 75% were detected only once. 1.5% to 2% of the sample goes to the ten largest clones.

The cohort was made up of roughly 670 healthy bone marrow donors. All cohort members were sampled while nominally healthy, although unrecorded immune exposures were likely present. The donor was CMV seronegative and was included in the group of around 320 seronegative cohort members. Every donor gave a peripheral blood sample, and the peripheral blood mononuclear cells from that sample were used for TCR beta sequencing. Genomic DNA extraction from the blood cell samples was performed with the Qiagen DNeasy Blood Extraction Kit. The rearrangement joined TRBV28 to TRBJ2-7; 12 central nucleotides agree with TRBD2. Sequenced: PBMCs. This receptor was taken from a woman aged 25 to 45 in good health and CMV-seronegative. The DNA reads TGTGCCAGCAGCCCCCGGCATCTAGCGGGAGGGGTCTACGAGCAGTACTTC. This codes for CASSPRHLAGGVYEQYF.